Each of the 27 T cell receptor beta chains below was sequenced from the same sample in a study of blood T cell repertoires in COVID-19. Generated by immunoSEQ multiplex PCR, the TCRdb table keeps only in-frame clones and is missing some. The sample carries over 40,000 clones, 80% to 90% recorded once. The sample consisted of peripheral blood. Source of these receptors: an elderly man with acute or convalescent COVID-19.

The rearrangement uses TRBV6-5 and TRBJ2-2, with no clear D. Deletions cut 0 bases from V and 8 bases from J, with 4 bases between. The germline CDR1 and CDR2 sequences are MNHEY and SVGAGI. The CDR3 runs to 12 residues. CDR3 in amino acids: CASSYSAGELFF. The CDR3 DNA reads TGTGCCAGCAGTTACTCAGCTGGGGAGCTGTTTTTT.

This clone occurred once. The chain links TRBV27 to TRBJ1-6; no definite D call. Germline V gene data show CDR1 as MNHEY and CDR2 as SMNVEV (reference sequence). The CDR3 has 14 residues. Trimming took off 4 bases at V and 7 bases at J, with 11 bases between the two ends. The CDR3 sequence is CASSSTSSNSPLHF. CDR3 coding DNA: TGTGCCAGCAGTTCAACATCGTCCAATTCACCCCTCCACTTT.

The chain links TRBV27 to TRBJ1-6; 9 bases align to TRBD1. This CDR3 contains 17 residues. In germline, CDR1 is MNHEY, CDR2 SMNVEV (reference sequence). The V segment lost 5 bases and the J segment 6 bases; nucleotides outside the gene matches: 11. The CDR3 DNA reads as TGTGCCAGCAGTCGGCCTTCACAGGGGGCGCTTAATTCACCCCTCCACTTT. It translates to CASSRPSQGALNSPLHF.

This clone was found once. V gene TRBV7-9 combines with J gene TRBJ2-2; possible D gene TRBD1, 5 bases. This CDR3 is built from 14 residues. The germline V gene has CDR1 SEHNR and CDR2 FQNEAQ (reference sequence). V gave up 5 bases and J gave up 2 bases, with 9 bases separating them. Here the CDR3 DNA reads TGTGCCAGCAGCGAAGACAGAAACACCGGGGAGCTGTTTTTT. Protein sequence: CASSEDRNTGELFF.

This clone was recorded only once. The chain recombines TRBV7-2 with TRBJ2-1; tentative D call: TRBD2 (5 bases). Looked up from germline, CDR1 is SGHTA and CDR2 is FQGNSA. V gave up 4 bases and J gave up 6 bases, with 13 bases separating them. The CDR3 loop spans 14 amino acids. The CDR3 loop reads CASSSDSQSNEQFF. CDR3 in DNA: TGTGCCAGCAGCTCGGACTCCCAATCCAATGAGCAGTTCTTC.

The rearrangement joins TRBV29-1 to TRBJ1-5, with 7 nucleotides matching TRBD1. With 5 bases clipped from V and 4 bases from J, the junction kept 5 bases outside the gene matches. This CDR3 has 13 residues. Germline V gives CDR1 SQVTM, CDR2 ANQGSEA. CDR3 sequence: CSVQGQTNQPQHF. The DNA of the CDR3 is TGCAGCGTTCAGGGACAGACAAATCAGCCCCAGCATTTT.

The genes are TRBV2 and TRBJ1-1; 8 nucleotides align to TRBD1. The CDR3 is 11 residues long. V shed 6 bases, J shed 10 bases, and the junction held 4 bases outside the gene matches. Germline lookup yields CDR1 SNHLY and CDR2 FYNNEI. In nucleotides, the CDR3 is TGTGCCAGCAGGGAGACAGGGGTAGCTTTCTTT. Its translation is CASRETGVAFF.

This clone showed up just a few times. The chain is built from TRBV15 and TRBJ1-1; 9 bases are a match to TRBD1. Trimming cost V 5 bases and J 2 bases; bases outside gene matches: 6. In germline, CDR1 is LNHNV, CDR2 YYDKDF (reference sequence). The CDR3 has 15 amino acids. CDR3: CATSARDRANTEAFF. In DNA form, the CDR3 reads TGTGCCACCAGCGCTAGGGACAGGGCCAACACTGAAGCTTTCTTT.

V is TRBV5-8 and J is TRBJ2-7; D not certain. This CDR3 region has 13 residues. From germline, CDR1 is SGHTS and CDR2 YDEGEE. V lost 4 bases and J lost 1, with 9 bases in between. Here the CDR3 reads CASSPAGSYEQYF. As DNA, the CDR3 is TGTGCCAGCAGCCCGGCAGGTTCCTACGAGCAGTACTTC.

This clone appeared a single time. The J gene is TRBJ2-2, the V gene TRBV7-2; D perhaps matches TRBD1 (5 bases). V lost 2 bases and J 4 bases, leaving 20 bases between the germline ends. The CDR3 sequence is 18 residues long. Germline CDR1 and CDR2: SGHTA and FQGNSA. As DNA, the CDR3 is TGTGCCAGCAGCTTAATCAGGGCGGAAGGGTGGGCCACCGGGGAGCTGTTTTTT. It specifies CASSLIRAEGWATGELFF.

This clone was seen just once. The sample holds other DNA sequences that translate to the same CDR3. The chain employs TRBV5-6 and TRBJ2-7; the D is unclear. The V end was cut by 3 bases, the J end by 4 bases, with 5 bases between. The CDR3 covers 11 residues. The germline V gene encodes CDR1 SGHDT and CDR2 YYEEEE. The CDR3 bases are TGTGCCAGCAGCTCCTTATACGAGCAGTACTTC. It yields the protein CASSSLYEQYF.

This chain uses TRBV27 with TRBJ2-6, with 10 nucleotides matching TRBD1. The CDR3 has 17 residues. V lost 5 bases, J lost 4 bases, and 8 bases stayed unmatched. The germline CDR1 and CDR2 sequences are MNHEY and SMNVEV (reference sequence). CDR3 bases: TGTGCCAGCAGTCAGGGACAGGGGTACCCCGGGGCCAACGTCCTGACTTTC. It encodes CASSQGQGYPGANVLTF.

The chain employs TRBV4-1 and TRBJ2-1, with TRBD2 matching over 9 bases. Germline CDR1 and CDR2: MGHRA and YSYEKL. The ends lost 2 bases at V and 10 bases at J; junction bases unmatched: 15. The CDR3 runs 17 residues. The CDR3, as DNA: TGCGCCAGCAGCCAATACGGAAGCGCGGGGGGGCCCAGAGAGCAGTTCTTC. Protein: CASSQYGSAGGPREQFF.

This rearrangement joins TRBV30 to TRBJ1-5; the D is unclear. Trimming pared 4 bases from V and 0 bases from J, leaving 7 bases between. Germline V gene lookup returns CDR1 GTSNPN and CDR2 SVGIG (reference sequence). The CDR3 length is 13 residues. This chain's CDR3 is CAWNQYSNQPQHF. The CDR3 DNA reads as TGTGCCTGGAATCAGTATAGCAATCAGCCCCAGCATTTT.

The chain is built from TRBV6-6 and TRBJ1-3; perhaps TRBD1 as D (5 bases). CDR1 is MNHNY, CDR2 SVGAGI, per germline (reference sequence). CDR3 length equals 15 residues. V lost 6 bases and J 0 bases, leaving 12 bases between the germline ends. The chain's CDR3 is CASRTDSFSGNTIYF. For the CDR3, the DNA is TGTGCCAGCAGAACCGACAGCTTCTCTGGAAACACCATATATTTT.

The V and J genes are TRBV19 and TRBJ1-2; D is possibly TRBD1 (6 bases). V lost 7 bases to trimming and J lost 0 bases, with 18 bases between them. The CDR3 contains 16 residues. The V gene's germline CDR1 is LNHDA and CDR2 SQIVND (reference sequence). CDR3 DNA sequence: TGTGCCAGTATCGGGGCAGGGGCCTCAGCTAACTATGGCTACACCTTC. Its translation is CASIGAGASANYGYTF.

This clone appeared a single time. This chain links TRBV6-5 with TRBJ1-1, with TRBD1 as a possible D gene (6 bases). Germline CDR1 reads MNHEY; CDR2 reads SVGAGI. Trimming pared 7 bases from V and 7 bases from J, leaving 19 bases between. The CDR3 runs to 14 residues. The CDR3 nucleotides are TGTGCCAGCACCCCCAACAGGGTCAGGGGTGAAGCTTTCTTT. It is translated as CASTPNRVRGEAFF.

CDR3 sequence reads: CATSNPGQGNTGELFF. CDR3 coding DNA: TGTGCCACCAGTAACCCGGGACAGGGGAACACCGGGGAGCTGTTTTTT. V and J are TRBV24-1 and TRBJ2-2; 9 nucleotides match TRBD1. Germline V gene lookup returns CDR1 KGHDR and CDR2 SFDVKD. V was clipped by 6 bases and J by 1 base; unmatched bases: 5. The CDR3 runs 16 residues.

Concerning this clone itself: Different DNA sequences within this sample yield the same CDR3. The V gene is TRBV20-1, the J gene TRBJ1-1; no definite D call. V was clipped by 1 base and J by 5 bases, with 5 bases between them. Per the germline V gene, CDR1 is DFQATT and CDR2 is SNEGSKA (reference sequence). The CDR3 runs to 11 residues. In DNA, the CDR3 is TGCAGTGCTAGAGGCGGAACTGAAGCTTTCTTT. It codes for CSARGGTEAFF.

This sequence joins TRBV2 and TRBJ1-5; 7 nucleotides align to TRBD1. This CDR3 has 14 amino acids. Germline V gives CDR1 SNHLY, CDR2 FYNNEI. Losses at the gene ends were 5 bases for V and 7 bases for J; bases not matched to a gene: 8. CDR3 in DNA: TGTGCCAGCAGTTACCCAGGGGGTATCCAGCCCCAGCATTTT. This codes for CASSYPGGIQPQHF.

The V gene is TRBV2, the J gene TRBJ1-5; D may be TRBD1 (5 bases). Between the trimmed V and J ends, which lost 5 bases and 1 base, there was a span of 12 bases. The germline gives CDR1 SNHLY, CDR2 FYNNEI. The CDR3 runs to 15 residues. In DNA, the CDR3 is TGTGCCAGCAGTAGTAAGGGGCTAAGCAATCAGCCCCAGCATTTT. Amino acid sequence: CASSSKGLSNQPQHF. The variable domain in full, completed from reference TRBV2 and TRBJ1-5, reads EPEVTQTPSHQVTQMGQEVILRCVPISNHLYFYWYRQILGQKVEFLVSFYNNEISEKSEIFDDQFSVERPDGSNFTLKIRSTKLEDSAMYFCASSSKGLSNQPQHFGDGTRLSIL.

Only a few counts were recorded for this clone. V usage is TRBV27 and J usage is TRBJ2-1, with a weak D call TRBD2 (6 bases). Germline V lookup: CDR1 MNHEY, CDR2 SMNVEV (reference sequence). Trimming cost V 0 bases and J 7 bases, with 7 bases left between them. This CDR3 has 13 amino acids. In nucleotides, the CDR3 is TGTGCCAGCAGTTTATCCGCGGGGAATGAGCAGTTCTTC. It yields the protein CASSLSAGNEQFF.

In this sample, this clone turned up once. This CDR3 is also generated by other DNA sequences in the sample. The V call is TRBV7-9, the J call TRBJ1-5; the match to TRBD1 covers 8 bases. The germline CDR1 and CDR2 sequences are SEHNR and FQNEAQ (reference sequence). The CDR3 is made up of 15 amino acids. The junction had 5 bases not matched to a gene; V was cut back by 1 base and J by 6 bases. CDR3 residues: CASSLDDRGGQPQHF. CDR3 nucleotides: TGTGCCAGCAGCTTAGACGACAGGGGAGGTCAGCCCCAGCATTTT.

V and J are TRBV18 and TRBJ2-1; 10 bases are shared with TRBD1. This CDR3 comprises 15 residues. Germline V CDR1 and CDR2: KGHSH, LQKENI. V dropped 3 bases and J dropped 3; count of bases not matched to a gene: 2. CDR3 DNA sequence: TGTGCCAGCTCACCCCGGGACAGGGGCTACAATGAGCAGTTCTTC. Its protein product is CASSPRDRGYNEQFF.

The chain links TRBV6-1 to TRBJ2-7, with 8 nucleotides matching TRBD1. Germline V gene data show CDR1 as MNHNS and CDR2 as SASEGT. The CDR3 runs 14 residues. V lost 0 bases to trimming and J lost 6 bases; unmatched junction nucleotides: 4. CDR3 DNA: TGTGCCAGCAGTGAAGCCAGGGGGCGCACCGAGCAGTACTTC. Amino acids: CASSEARGRTEQYF.

The chain recombines TRBV6-1 with TRBJ2-7; 8 nucleotides align to TRBD1. CDR3 length equals 17 residues. Trimming took 2 bases from V and 6 from J; bases not matched to a gene: 15. CDR1 is MNHNS and CDR2 is SASEGT in the germline V gene. CDR3 coding DNA: TGTGCCAGCAGTGAAAACGGATTTGGCCAGGGGGCGACCGAGCAGTACTTC. Its translation is CASSENGFGQGATEQYF.

The chain employs TRBV9 and TRBJ1-6; 9 nucleotides line up with TRBD1. V trimming: 2 bases; J trimming: 9 bases; junction bases outside the gene matches: 9. The CDR3 has 16 amino acids. The germline CDR1 and CDR2 sequences are SGDLS and YYNGEE. CDR3 DNA sequence: TGTGCCAGCAGCGTCGGGACAGGGACGAGCGGTTCACCCCTCCACTTT. Translation: CASSVGTGTSGSPLHF. Full variable domain (outside the CDR3, taken from reference TRBV9 and TRBJ1-6): DSGVTQTPKHLITATGQRVTLRCSPRSGDLSVYWYQQSLDQGLQFLIQYYNGEERAKGNILERFSAQQFPDLHSELNLSSLELGDSALYFCASSVGTGTSGSPLHFGNGTRLTVT.